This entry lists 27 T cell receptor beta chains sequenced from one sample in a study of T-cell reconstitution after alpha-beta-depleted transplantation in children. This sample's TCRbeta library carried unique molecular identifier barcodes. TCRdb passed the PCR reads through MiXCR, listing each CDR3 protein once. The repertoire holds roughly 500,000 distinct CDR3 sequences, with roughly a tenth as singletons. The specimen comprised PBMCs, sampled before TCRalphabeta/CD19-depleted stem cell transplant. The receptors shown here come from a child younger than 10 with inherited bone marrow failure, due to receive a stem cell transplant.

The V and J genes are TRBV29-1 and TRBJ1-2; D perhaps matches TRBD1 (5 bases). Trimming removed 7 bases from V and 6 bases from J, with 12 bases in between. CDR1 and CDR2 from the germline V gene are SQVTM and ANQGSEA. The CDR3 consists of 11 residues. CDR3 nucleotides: TGCAGCGCCGGTATGGGGGATGGCTACACCTTC. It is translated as CSAGMGDGYTF. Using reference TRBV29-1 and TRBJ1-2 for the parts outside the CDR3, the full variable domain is SAVISQKPSRDICQRGTSLTIQCQVDSQVTMMFWYRQQPGQSLTLIATANQGSEATYESGFVIDKFPISRPNLTFSTLTVSNMSPEDSSIYLCSAGMGDGYTFGSGTRLTVV.

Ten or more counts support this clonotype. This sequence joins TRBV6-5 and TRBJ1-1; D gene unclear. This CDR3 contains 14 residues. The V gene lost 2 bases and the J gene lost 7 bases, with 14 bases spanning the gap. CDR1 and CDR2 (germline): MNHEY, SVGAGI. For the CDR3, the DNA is TGTGCCAGCAGTTACCCCGGGGTGACTGATGAAGCTTTCTTT. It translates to CASSYPGVTDEAFF.

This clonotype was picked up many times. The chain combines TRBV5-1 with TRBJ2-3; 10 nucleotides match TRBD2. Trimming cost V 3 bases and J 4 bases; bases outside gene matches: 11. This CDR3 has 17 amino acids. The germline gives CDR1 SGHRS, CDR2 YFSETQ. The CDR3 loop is CASSSLLSGRAADTQYF. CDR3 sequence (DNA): TGCGCCAGCAGCTCCCTCCTCAGCGGGAGGGCCGCAGATACGCAGTATTTT.

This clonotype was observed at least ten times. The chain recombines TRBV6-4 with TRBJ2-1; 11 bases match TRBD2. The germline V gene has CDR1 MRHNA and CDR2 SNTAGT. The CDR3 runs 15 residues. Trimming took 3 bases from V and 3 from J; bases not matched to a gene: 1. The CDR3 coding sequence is TGTGCCAGCAGTGAGACTAGCGGGGACTACAATGAGCAGTTCTTC. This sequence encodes CASSETSGDYNEQFF.

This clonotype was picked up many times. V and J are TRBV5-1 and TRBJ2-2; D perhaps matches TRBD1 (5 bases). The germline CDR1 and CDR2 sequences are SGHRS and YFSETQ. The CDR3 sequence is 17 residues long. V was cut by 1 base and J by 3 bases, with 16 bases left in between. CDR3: CASSLWGWGRDTGELFF. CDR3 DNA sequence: TGCGCCAGCAGCTTGTGGGGATGGGGCCGGGACACCGGGGAGCTGTTTTTT. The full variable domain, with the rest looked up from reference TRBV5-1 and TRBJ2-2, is KAGVTQTPRYLIKTRGQQVTLSCSPISGHRSVSWYQQTPGQGLQFLFEYFSETQRNKGNFPGRFSGRQFSNSRSEMNVSTLELGDSALYLCASSLWGWGRDTGELFFGEGSRLTVL.

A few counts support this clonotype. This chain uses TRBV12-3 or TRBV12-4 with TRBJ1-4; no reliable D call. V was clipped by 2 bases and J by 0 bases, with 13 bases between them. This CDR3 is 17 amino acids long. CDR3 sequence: CASSLPLYGTTNEKLFF. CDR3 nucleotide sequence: TGTGCCAGCAGTTTACCCCTTTACGGGACAACTAATGAAAAACTGTTTTTT.

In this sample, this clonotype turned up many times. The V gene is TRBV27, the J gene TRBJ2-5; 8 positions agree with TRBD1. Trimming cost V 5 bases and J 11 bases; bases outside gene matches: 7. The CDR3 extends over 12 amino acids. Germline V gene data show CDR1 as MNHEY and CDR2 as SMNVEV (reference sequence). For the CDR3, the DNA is TGTGCCAGCAGTACACCGGGACAGGTTCAGTACTTC. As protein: CASSTPGQVQYF.

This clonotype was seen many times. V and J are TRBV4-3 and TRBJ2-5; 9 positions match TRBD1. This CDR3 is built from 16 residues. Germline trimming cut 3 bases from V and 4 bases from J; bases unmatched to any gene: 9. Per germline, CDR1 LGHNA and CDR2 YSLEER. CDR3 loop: CASSQVLDRGPETQYF. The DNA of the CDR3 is TGCGCCAGCAGCCAGGTACTGGACAGGGGCCCAGAGACCCAGTACTTC.

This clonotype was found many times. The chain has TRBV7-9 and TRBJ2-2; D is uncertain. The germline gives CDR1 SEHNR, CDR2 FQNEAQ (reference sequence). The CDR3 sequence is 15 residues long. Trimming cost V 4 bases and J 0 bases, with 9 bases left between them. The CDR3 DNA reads TGTGCCAGCAGCTCCTCCCGGGCGAACACCGGGGAGCTGTTTTTT. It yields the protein CASSSSRANTGELFF.

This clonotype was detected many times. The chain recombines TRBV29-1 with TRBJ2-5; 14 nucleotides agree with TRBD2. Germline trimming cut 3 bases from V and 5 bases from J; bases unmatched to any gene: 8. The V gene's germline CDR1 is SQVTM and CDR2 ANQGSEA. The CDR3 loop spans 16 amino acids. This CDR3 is CSVEKGLAGVWETQYF. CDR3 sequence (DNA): TGCAGCGTTGAGAAGGGACTAGCGGGAGTGTGGGAGACCCAGTACTTC. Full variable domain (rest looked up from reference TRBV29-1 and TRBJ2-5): SAVISQKPSRDICQRGTSLTIQCQVDSQVTMMFWYRQQPGQSLTLIATANQGSEATYESGFVIDKFPISRPNLTFSTLTVSNMSPEDSSIYLCSVEKGLAGVWETQYFGPGTRLLVL.

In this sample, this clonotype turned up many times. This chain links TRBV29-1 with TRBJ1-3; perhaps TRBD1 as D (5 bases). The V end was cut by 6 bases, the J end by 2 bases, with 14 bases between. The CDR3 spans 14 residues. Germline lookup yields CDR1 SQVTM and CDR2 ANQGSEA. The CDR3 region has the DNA TGCAGCGTGGAGGCAGGGCAAACTGGAAACACCATATATTTT. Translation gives CSVEAGQTGNTIYF.

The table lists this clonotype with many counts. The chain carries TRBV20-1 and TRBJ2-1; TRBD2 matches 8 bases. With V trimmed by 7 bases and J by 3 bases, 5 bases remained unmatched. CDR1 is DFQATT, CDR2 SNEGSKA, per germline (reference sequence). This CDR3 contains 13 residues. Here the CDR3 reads CSGSTSDYNEQFF. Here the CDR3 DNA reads TGCAGTGGTTCGACTAGCGACTACAATGAGCAGTTCTTC.

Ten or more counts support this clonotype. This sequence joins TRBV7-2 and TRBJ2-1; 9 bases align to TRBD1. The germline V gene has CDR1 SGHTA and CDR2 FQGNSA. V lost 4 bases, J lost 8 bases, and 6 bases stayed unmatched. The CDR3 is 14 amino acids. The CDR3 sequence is CASSSPGQGDEQFF. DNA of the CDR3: TGTGCCAGCAGCTCTCCGGGACAGGGAGATGAGCAGTTCTTC. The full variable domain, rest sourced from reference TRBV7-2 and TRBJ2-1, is GAGVSQSPSNKVTEKGKDVELRCDPISGHTALYWYRQSLGQGLEFLIYFQGNSAPDKSGLPSDRFSAERTGGSVSTLTIQRTQQEDSAVYLCASSSPGQGDEQFFGPGTRLTVL.

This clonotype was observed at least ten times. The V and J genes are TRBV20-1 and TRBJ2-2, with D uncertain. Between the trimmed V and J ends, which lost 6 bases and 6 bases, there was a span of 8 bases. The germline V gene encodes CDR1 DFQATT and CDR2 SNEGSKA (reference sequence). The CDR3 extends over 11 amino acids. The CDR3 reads CSAVRAGELFF. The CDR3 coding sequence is TGCAGTGCCGTTAGGGCCGGGGAGCTGTTTTTT.

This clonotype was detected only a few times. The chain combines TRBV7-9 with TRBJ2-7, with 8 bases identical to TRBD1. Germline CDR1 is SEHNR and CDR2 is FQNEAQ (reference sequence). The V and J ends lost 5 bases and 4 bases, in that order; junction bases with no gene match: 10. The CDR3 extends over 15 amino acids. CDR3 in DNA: TGTGCCAGCAGCCCCCGGACAGGGTATGAATACGAGCAGTACTTC. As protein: CASSPRTGYEYEQYF.

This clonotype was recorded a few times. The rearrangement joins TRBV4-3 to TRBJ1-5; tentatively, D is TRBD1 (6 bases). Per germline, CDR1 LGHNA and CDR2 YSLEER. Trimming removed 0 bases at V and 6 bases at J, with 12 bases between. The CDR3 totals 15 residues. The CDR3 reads CASSQDTQGSQPQHF. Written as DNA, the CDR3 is TGCGCCAGCAGCCAAGATACCCAGGGGAGTCAGCCCCAGCATTTT.

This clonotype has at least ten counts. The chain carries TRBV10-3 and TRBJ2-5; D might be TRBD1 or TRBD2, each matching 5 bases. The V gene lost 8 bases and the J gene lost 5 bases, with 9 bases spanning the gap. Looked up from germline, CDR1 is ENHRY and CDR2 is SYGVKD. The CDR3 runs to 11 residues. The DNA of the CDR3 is TGTGCCATCGGAAGGGACGAGACCCAGTACTTC. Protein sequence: CAIGRDETQYF.

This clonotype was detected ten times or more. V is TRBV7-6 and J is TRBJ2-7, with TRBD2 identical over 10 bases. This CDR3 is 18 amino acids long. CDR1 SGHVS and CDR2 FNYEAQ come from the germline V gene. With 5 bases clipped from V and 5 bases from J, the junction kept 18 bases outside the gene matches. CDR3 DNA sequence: TGTGCCAGCAGCCCGGTCGGCGGTTCTAGCGGGAGAGGCAACGAGCAGTACTTC. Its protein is CASSPVGGSSGRGNEQYF.

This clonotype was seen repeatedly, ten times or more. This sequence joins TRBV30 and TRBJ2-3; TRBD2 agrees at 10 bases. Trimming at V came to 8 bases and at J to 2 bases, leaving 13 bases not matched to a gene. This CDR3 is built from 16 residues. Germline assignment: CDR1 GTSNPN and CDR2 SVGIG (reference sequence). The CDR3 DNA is TGTGCCCGAACCTCCCGGACTAGCGGATACACAGATACGCAGTATTTT. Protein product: CARTSRTSGYTDTQYF.

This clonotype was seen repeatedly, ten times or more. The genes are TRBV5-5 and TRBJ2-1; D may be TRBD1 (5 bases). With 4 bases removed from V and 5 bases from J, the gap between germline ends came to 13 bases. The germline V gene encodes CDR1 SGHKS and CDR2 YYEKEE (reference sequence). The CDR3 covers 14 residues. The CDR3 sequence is CASSAQGVNNEQFF. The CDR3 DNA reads TGTGCCAGCAGCGCCCAGGGTGTAAACAATGAGCAGTTCTTC.

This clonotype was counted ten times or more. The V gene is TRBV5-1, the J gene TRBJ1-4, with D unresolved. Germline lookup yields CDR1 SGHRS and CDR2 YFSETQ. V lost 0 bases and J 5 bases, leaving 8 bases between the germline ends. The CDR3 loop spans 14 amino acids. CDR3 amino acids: CASSLAAGNEKLFF. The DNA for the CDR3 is TGCGCCAGCAGCTTGGCGGCAGGAAATGAAAAACTGTTTTTT. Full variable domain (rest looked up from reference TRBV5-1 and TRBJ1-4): KAGVTQTPRYLIKTRGQQVTLSCSPISGHRSVSWYQQTPGQGLQFLFEYFSETQRNKGNFPGRFSGRQFSNSRSEMNVSTLELGDSALYLCASSLAAGNEKLFFGSGTQLSVL.

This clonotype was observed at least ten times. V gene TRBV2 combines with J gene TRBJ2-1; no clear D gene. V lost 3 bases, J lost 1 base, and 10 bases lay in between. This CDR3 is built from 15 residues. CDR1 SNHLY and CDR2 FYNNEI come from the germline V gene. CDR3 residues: CASSEGKGSYNEQFF. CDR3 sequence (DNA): TGTGCCAGCAGTGAGGGAAAGGGATCCTACAATGAGCAGTTCTTC.

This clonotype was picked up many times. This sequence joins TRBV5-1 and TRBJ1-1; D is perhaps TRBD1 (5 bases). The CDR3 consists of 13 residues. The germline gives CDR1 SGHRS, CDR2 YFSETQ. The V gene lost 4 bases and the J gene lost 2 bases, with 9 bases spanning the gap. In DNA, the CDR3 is TGCGCCAGCAGCAGGGACGAAAACACTGAAGCTTTCTTT. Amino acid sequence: CASSRDENTEAFF.

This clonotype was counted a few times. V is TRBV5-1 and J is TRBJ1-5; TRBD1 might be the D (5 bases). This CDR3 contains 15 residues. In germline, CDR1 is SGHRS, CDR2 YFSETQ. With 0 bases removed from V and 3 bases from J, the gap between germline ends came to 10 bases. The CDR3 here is CASSLGDGFNQPQHF. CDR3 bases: TGCGCCAGCAGCTTGGGGGACGGATTCAATCAGCCCCAGCATTTT.

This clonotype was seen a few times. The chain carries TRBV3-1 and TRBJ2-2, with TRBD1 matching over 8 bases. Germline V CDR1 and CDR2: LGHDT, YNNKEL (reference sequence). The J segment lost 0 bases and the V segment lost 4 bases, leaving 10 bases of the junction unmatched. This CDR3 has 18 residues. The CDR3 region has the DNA TGTGCCAGCAGCCCCCAGACCAGGGGGCTAGCGAACACCGGGGAGCTGTTTTTT. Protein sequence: CASSPQTRGLANTGELFF.

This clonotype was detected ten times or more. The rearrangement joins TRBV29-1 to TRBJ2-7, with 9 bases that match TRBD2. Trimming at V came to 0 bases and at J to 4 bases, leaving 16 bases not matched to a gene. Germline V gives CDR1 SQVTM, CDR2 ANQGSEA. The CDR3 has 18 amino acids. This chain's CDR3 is CSVEDPAVAGAGLYEQYF. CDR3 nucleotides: TGCAGCGTTGAAGATCCGGCGGTAGCGGGAGCGGGACTTTACGAGCAGTACTTC.

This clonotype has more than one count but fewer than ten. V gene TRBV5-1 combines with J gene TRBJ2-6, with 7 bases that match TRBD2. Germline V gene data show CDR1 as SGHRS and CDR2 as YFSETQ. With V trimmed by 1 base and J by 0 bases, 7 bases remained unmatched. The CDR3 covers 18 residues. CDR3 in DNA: TGCGCCAGCAGCTTGCTTGGGGGGGGAAACTCTGGGGCCAACGTCCTGACTTTC. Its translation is CASSLLGGGNSGANVLTF.